The clone carrying this T cell receptor beta chain was seen more than once but under ten times. Its antigen remains unknown. At one end the junction does not follow the germline gene, possibly because of a read error. The CDR3 extends over 16 amino acids. Germline values: CDR1 SGHVT, CDR2 SQSDAQ. Active moderate-to-severe ophthalmopathy, Clinical Activity Score at least 3, NOSPECS at least 4, under 3 months' duration. PBMCs were collected from an approximately 9.3 ml volume of fresh peripheral blood. These data belong to a study of T cells in Graves' hyperthyroidism and ophthalmopathy. Amplified TCR beta CDR3 regions derived from RNA transcripts. HTBI primers were employed in a first-round RT-PCR of the TCR CDR3. TCRdb analysed the multiplex PCR reads with MiXCR anew, one entry per CDR3 protein. In the table there are around 270,000 distinct CDR3 sequences, roughly 19% of which are singletons. Whole-study findings and limits: The majority of expanded thyroid clonotypes above 0.001 also appeared in blood.

This rearrangement joins TRBV7-4 to TRBJ1-5, with TRBD1 matching over 7 bases. The sequence derives from a man between 45 and 60 years old with Graves' ophthalmopathy. The sequencing sample was made of blood. The CDR3 coding sequence is TGTGCCAGCAGCTTAGACGGGACTCAGGGGACAGACCCCAGAATTTTT. Its protein product is CASSLDGTQGTDPRIF. The full variable domain, rest sourced from reference TRBV7-4 and TRBJ1-5, is GAGVSQSPRYKVAKRGRDVALRCDSISGHVTLYWYRQTLGQGSEVLTYSQSDAQRDKSGRPSGRFSAERPERSVSTLKIQRTEQGDSAVYLCASSLDGTQGTDPRIFGDGTRLSIL.